This T cell receptor beta chain emerged from a study of T cells in Graves' hyperthyroidism and ophthalmopathy. Patients having uncontrolled infection, another autoimmune disease, pregnancy or lactation were not included. Regions amplified from RNA transcripts were the TCR beta CDR3 regions. In the first-round RT-PCR of the TCR CDR3, the HTBI primer set was used. Each CDR3 protein is one row after TCRdb ran MiXCR on the multiplex PCR reads. In the table there are 140,000 or so distinct CDR3 sequences, approximately 20% of which are singletons. Looked up from germline, CDR1 is MDHEN and CDR2 is SYDVKM. J gave up 4 bases and V 4 bases, and 4 bases lay outside the gene matches. The CDR3 spans 14 residues.

This sequence joins TRBV28 and TRBJ2-3; 8 nucleotides agree with TRBD2. Input material: blood. This TCR derives from a woman in her forties or fifties with Graves' hyperthyroidism that later progressed to Graves' ophthalmopathy. CDR3 nucleotide sequence: TGTGCCAGCAGTTCGGGAGGGCCGGCAGATACGCAGTATTTT. Amino acid sequence: CASSSGGPADTQYF.